Following are 32 T cell receptor beta chains from one sample sequenced in a study of blood T cell repertoires in COVID-19. Clones were sequenced by immunoSEQ multiplex PCR, and TCRdb holds only the in-frame ones, with some missing. Counted here are 35,000 to 50,000 clones, 60% to 85% occurring once; the ten biggest clones make up 8.5% to 9%. The material sequenced was peripheral blood. The receptors come from a man in his 70s with active or convalescent COVID-19.

The J gene is TRBJ1-2, the V gene TRBV6-6; TRBD1 aligns across 7 bases. CDR1 is MNHNY, CDR2 SVGAGI, per germline (reference sequence). V lost 2 bases, J lost 4 bases, and 7 bases stayed unmatched. This CDR3 comprises 15 residues. The CDR3 loop reads CASSYGGGDSYGYTF. The CDR3 coding sequence is TGTGCCAGCAGTTACGGAGGGGGCGACAGCTATGGCTACACCTTC.

The chain uses TRBV27 and TRBJ2-1; the D gene is possibly TRBD2 (6 bases). The CDR3 is made up of 15 amino acids. V was clipped by 7 bases and J by 7 bases, with 20 bases between them. Per germline, CDR1 MNHEY and CDR2 SMNVEV (reference sequence). This CDR3 reads CASKVTSSLRNEQFF. For the CDR3, the DNA is TGTGCCAGCAAAGTCACTAGCAGCCTTAGGAATGAGCAGTTCTTC.

This clone was observed a handful of times. The V and J genes are TRBV7-9 and TRBJ1-2, with 7 bases identical to TRBD1. CDR3 length: 12 amino acids. The V gene end was trimmed by 7 bases and the J gene end by 12 bases; junction bases not matched to a gene: 11. Germline V gene lookup returns CDR1 SEHNR and CDR2 FQNEAQ (reference sequence). The CDR3 is CASTLPGQRNTF. DNA of the CDR3: TGTGCCAGCACCCTTCCGGGACAGAGGAACACCTTC.

J is TRBJ1-6 and V is TRBV3-1 (or the pseudogene TRBV3-2), with D uncertain. The germline V gene encodes CDR1 LGHDT and CDR2 YNNKEL (reference sequence). The CDR3 is 13 amino acids. The V end was cut by 6 bases, the J end by 8 bases, with 11 bases between. The CDR3 sequence: CASSSSGDSPLHF. In DNA form, the CDR3 reads TGTGCCAGCAGTTCAAGCGGGGATTCACCCCTCCACTTT.

CDR3 nucleotide sequence: TGTGCCAGCTCACCAATCGCAGGGTTGGGTGGGGCCAACGTCCTGACTTTC. This translates into CASSPIAGLGGANVLTF. The chain couples TRBV18 to TRBJ2-6; D is perhaps TRBD1 (5 bases). The CDR3 contains 17 residues. The V gene lost 2 bases and the J gene lost 3 bases, with 14 bases spanning the gap. Germline CDR1 KGHSH, CDR2 LQKENI.

This chain links TRBV5-1 with TRBJ1-1; a possible D gene is TRBD1 (5 bases). Germline CDR1 and CDR2: SGHRS and YFSETQ. V lost 7 bases and J lost 3, with 10 bases in between. CDR3 length equals 12 residues. CDR3 sequence reads: CASGTGDTEAFF. CDR3 sequence (DNA): TGCGCCAGCGGAACAGGTGACACTGAAGCTTTCTTT.

This chain connects TRBV11-3 to TRBJ1-1, with a possible D match to TRBD1 (6 bases). The V end was cut by 5 bases, the J end by 7 bases, with 23 bases between. The CDR3 is 16 residues long. In germline, CDR1 is SGHNT, CDR2 YENEEA. The CDR3 here is CASSPTGGDLTGEAFF. DNA of the CDR3: TGTGCCAGCAGCCCTACAGGTGGGGATTTGACAGGTGAAGCTTTCTTT.

The genes are TRBV2 and TRBJ2-3; 8 nucleotides match TRBD2. Germline values: CDR1 SNHLY, CDR2 FYNNEI. The CDR3 is made up of 16 amino acids. With V trimmed by 5 bases and J by 1 base, 8 bases remained unmatched. The CDR3 nucleotides are TGTGCCAGCAGTTTAGGGGGTAGCGGGGGCACAGATACGCAGTATTTT. As protein: CASSLGGSGGTDTQYF.

This clone was counted only a few times. The V and J genes are TRBV4-2 and TRBJ2-3; 12 nucleotides agree with TRBD2. V trimming: 0 bases; J trimming: 4 bases; junction bases outside the gene matches: 8. The CDR3 consists of 18 residues. CDR1 and CDR2 from the germline V gene are LGHNA and YNFKEQ. The CDR3 reads CASSQEPSGGESADTQYF. Written as DNA, the CDR3 is TGTGCCAGCAGCCAAGAGCCTAGCGGGGGGGAGTCCGCAGATACGCAGTATTTT.

The chain is built from TRBV29-1 and TRBJ2-2; 10 bases are shared with TRBD2. Germline V gene sequence: CDR1 SQVTM, CDR2 ANQGSEA. Trimming removed 4 bases from V and 4 bases from J; junction bases left unmatched: 12. The CDR3 runs 17 residues. This chain's CDR3 is CSVVASGGIRGTGELFF. The CDR3 bases are TGCAGCGTTGTGGCTAGCGGGGGAATCAGAGGCACCGGGGAGCTGTTTTTT.

V usage is TRBV30 and J usage is TRBJ2-7; D remains unclear. This CDR3 contains 15 residues. Looked up from germline, CDR1 is GTSNPN and CDR2 is SVGIG (reference sequence). Trimming took 3 bases from V and 7 from J, leaving 22 bases between them. The CDR3 DNA reads TGTGCCTGGAGCAATGGTTGGCAGGTGTCCTTAGAGCAGTACTTC. Its protein is CAWSNGWQVSLEQYF.

This rearrangement joins TRBV4-1 to TRBJ2-7, with 16 nucleotides matching TRBD2. Germline CDR1 reads MGHRA; CDR2 reads YSYEKL. This CDR3 has 18 residues. V trimming: 4 bases; J trimming: 5 bases; junction bases outside the gene matches: 11. CDR3 DNA: TGCGCCAGCAGCCGATCCCCCGGGACTAGCGGGGGGGCTGACGAGCAGTACTTC. Its translation: CASSRSPGTSGGADEQYF.

The rearrangement joins TRBV7-8 to TRBJ2-3; D may be TRBD1 (6 bases). CDR1 is SGHVS, CDR2 FQNEAQ, per germline. Trimming left V 3 bases short and J 3 bases short, with 25 bases between. The CDR3 has 19 residues. CDR3 sequence reads: CASSFRTFATGHRTDTQYF. The CDR3 coding sequence is TGTGCCAGCAGCTTCCGCACTTTTGCGACGGGACACCGAACAGATACGCAGTATTTT.

The chain has TRBV9 and TRBJ1-1, with a tentative D call TRBD1 (6 bases). CDR3 size: 16 residues. CDR1 SGDLS and CDR2 YYNGEE come from the germline V gene. V gave up 0 bases and J gave up 1 base, with 13 bases separating them. The CDR3 here is CASSVDPGGGNTEAFF. CDR3 bases: TGTGCCAGCAGCGTAGACCCGGGGGGCGGGAACACTGAAGCTTTCTTT.

The chain carries TRBV7-9 and TRBJ1-2, with 8 bases identical to TRBD1. The J segment lost 0 bases and the V segment lost 11 bases, leaving 11 bases of the junction unmatched. The CDR3 sequence is 15 residues long. Germline values: CDR1 SEHNR, CDR2 FQNEAQ (reference sequence). The CDR3 here is CAPERQGPANYGYTF. The CDR3, as DNA: TGTGCCCCTGAGAGACAGGGGCCAGCTAACTATGGCTACACCTTC.

The V and J genes are TRBV9 and TRBJ2-1; 7 bases line up with TRBD1. CDR1 and CDR2 from the germline V gene are SGDLS and YYNGEE. This CDR3 is built from 12 residues. V lost 4 bases to trimming and J lost 10 bases; unmatched junction nucleotides: 5. CDR3 protein: CASSKVGGEQFF. The CDR3 nucleotides read TGTGCCAGCAGCAAGGTAGGGGGCGAGCAGTTCTTC.

This clone was recorded once. The gene calls are TRBV29-1 and TRBJ1-4; D is undetermined. Germline CDR1 reads SQVTM; CDR2 reads ANQGSEA. V shed 6 bases and J shed 0 bases, with 5 bases lying between them. This CDR3 spans 12 amino acids. CDR3 sequence reads: CSVGATNEKLFF. CDR3 DNA sequence: TGCAGCGTCGGGGCAACTAATGAAAAACTGTTTTTT.

The J gene is TRBJ2-7, the V gene TRBV2, with 10 positions matching TRBD1. V shed 6 bases, J shed 4 bases, and the junction held 9 bases outside the gene matches. CDR1 is SNHLY, CDR2 FYNNEI, per germline. This CDR3 comprises 15 residues. The CDR3 spells CASSSGTGDRYEQYF. CDR3 DNA sequence: TGTGCCAGCAGCTCCGGGACAGGGGACCGATACGAGCAGTACTTC. Together with reference TRBV2 and TRBJ2-7, the CDR3 gives the full variable domain: EPEVTQTPSHQVTQMGQEVILRCVPISNHLYFYWYRQILGQKVEFLVSFYNNEISEKSEIFDDQFSVERPDGSNFTLKIRSTKLEDSAMYFCASSSGTGDRYEQYFGPGTRLTVT.

This sequence joins TRBV29-1 and TRBJ2-7, with TRBD2 as a possible D gene (6 bases). V was trimmed by 4 bases and J by 12 bases, leaving 19 bases between them. Looked up from germline, CDR1 is SQVTM and CDR2 is ANQGSEA. The CDR3 sequence is 12 residues long. The CDR3 sequence is CSVVVGEAGPYF. The CDR3 DNA follows: TGCAGCGTTGTAGTCGGGGAGGCGGGGCCGTACTTC.

The chain recombines TRBV4-1 with TRBJ2-5; D remains ambiguous. This CDR3 has 15 residues. The germline V gene encodes CDR1 MGHRA and CDR2 YSYEKL. V lost 4 bases and J lost 2, with 14 bases in between. The CDR3 loop reads CASSPSQSGQETQYF. CDR3 bases: TGCGCCAGCAGCCCGTCTCAATCCGGGCAAGAGACCCAGTACTTC.

The chain couples TRBV5-5 to TRBJ2-7, with a possible D match to TRBD2 (6 bases). V lost 3 bases and J lost 2, with 12 bases in between. Germline V gene data show CDR1 as SGHKS and CDR2 as YYEKEE (reference sequence). The CDR3 sequence is 14 residues long. DNA for the CDR3: TGTGCCAGCAGCTGGAGGGACGGGGCCTACGAGCAGTACTTC. Translated, it gives CASSWRDGAYEQYF.

The chain carries TRBV3-1 (or the pseudogene TRBV3-2) and TRBJ1-2, with D uncertain. V shed 0 bases and J shed 9 bases, with 17 bases lying between them. Looked up from germline, CDR1 is LGHDT and CDR2 is YNNKEL (reference sequence). This CDR3 is 15 amino acids long. The CDR3 loop reads CASSQDLAGVMRYTF. CDR3 DNA sequence: TGTGCCAGCAGCCAAGATCTGGCAGGCGTTATGCGCTACACCTTC.

This clone occurred a few times. The rearrangement joins TRBV5-1 to TRBJ1-6; 7 bases line up with TRBD1. V shed 4 bases and J 7 bases; nucleotides not matched to a gene: 5. Germline-derived CDR1 and CDR2 are SGHRS and YFSETQ. This CDR3 contains 14 residues. This CDR3 reads CASSHTGENSPLHF. DNA of the CDR3: TGCGCCAGCAGCCATACAGGGGAGAATTCACCCCTCCACTTT. Together with reference TRBV5-1 and TRBJ1-6, the CDR3 gives the full variable domain: KAGVTQTPRYLIKTRGQQVTLSCSPISGHRSVSWYQQTPGQGLQFLFEYFSETQRNKGNFPGRFSGRQFSNSRSEMNVSTLELGDSALYLCASSHTGENSPLHFGNGTRLTVT.

This clone was picked up a small number of times. The V gene is TRBV5-1, the J gene TRBJ2-3, with 10 nucleotides matching TRBD2. CDR1 is SGHRS and CDR2 is YFSETQ in the germline V gene. The CDR3 contains 16 residues. Losses at the gene ends were 3 bases for V and 7 bases for J; bases not matched to a gene: 11. CDR3 sequence: CASSSQASGGPNTQYF. Here the CDR3 DNA reads TGCGCCAGCAGCTCCCAGGCTAGCGGGGGCCCTAATACGCAGTATTTT.

This clone has more than one count but fewer than ten. The genes are TRBV4-1 and TRBJ2-1; 14 bases fit TRBD2. The V and J ends lost 4 bases and 9 bases, in that order; junction bases with no gene match: 8. CDR1 and CDR2 (germline): MGHRA, YSYEKL. This CDR3 is built from 16 residues. The CDR3 DNA follows: TGCGCCAGCAGCCGGACCGGGACTAGCGGGGGCGGTGAGCAGTTCTTC. Protein product: CASSRTGTSGGGEQFF.

This rearrangement joins TRBV5-6 to TRBJ2-3, with 10 positions matching TRBD2. Germline V gene sequence: CDR1 SGHDT, CDR2 YYEEEE. The CDR3 length is 16 residues. With 4 bases clipped from V and 1 base from J, the junction kept 6 bases outside the gene matches. This CDR3 is CASSLAGVSGTDTQYF. For the CDR3, the DNA is TGTGCCAGCAGCCTAGCGGGGGTGTCTGGCACAGATACGCAGTATTTT.

This CDR3 is CASSNWTSGGLQETQYF. The CDR3 bases are TGCGCCAGCAGTAACTGGACTAGCGGGGGGCTCCAAGAGACCCAGTACTTC. The chain uses TRBV10-2 and TRBJ2-5; TRBD2 matches at 14 bases. With V trimmed by 5 bases and J by 1 base, 6 bases remained unmatched. Per the germline V gene, CDR1 is WSHSY and CDR2 is SAAADI. The CDR3 spans 17 residues.

V gene TRBV19 combines with J gene TRBJ2-7; D remains unclear. The germline V gene encodes CDR1 LNHDA and CDR2 SQIVND (reference sequence). V dropped 9 bases and J dropped 4 bases, with 19 bases sitting between them. This CDR3 is 14 amino acids long. The DNA for the CDR3 is TGTGCCAGCAGAAGTTCTGCCAGTGTTTACGAGCAGTACTTC. Translation: CASRSSASVYEQYF.

V and J are TRBV30 and TRBJ2-7; tentatively, D is TRBD1 (6 bases). CDR3 length: 17 amino acids. Germline V gives CDR1 GTSNPN, CDR2 SVGIG (reference sequence). The V gene lost 1 base and the J gene lost 2 bases, with 21 bases spanning the gap. The CDR3 coding sequence is TGTGCCTGGAGTGGCGGACCTTCAGGGGATCTCCCCTACGAGCAGTACTTC. Translated: CAWSGGPSGDLPYEQYF.

The chain has TRBV7-9 and TRBJ1-5; D is ambiguous. Germline CDR1 SEHNR, CDR2 FQNEAQ (reference sequence). This CDR3 spans 13 amino acids. The ends were cut back, 2 bases at V and 4 bases at J, with 6 bases in the middle. CDR3 coding DNA: TGTGCCAGCAGCTTAACCCTAAATCAGCCCCAGCATTTT. Its protein is CASSLTLNQPQHF.

This chain connects TRBV29-1 to TRBJ2-7, with 11 positions matching TRBD2. The ends lost 6 bases at V and 2 bases at J; junction bases unmatched: 6. Germline V gene lookup returns CDR1 SQVTM and CDR2 ANQGSEA. The CDR3 extends over 14 amino acids. The CDR3 nucleotides read TGCAGCGTCCTCCGACTAGCGGGGCCCTACGAGCAGTACTTC. It specifies CSVLRLAGPYEQYF.

The chain employs TRBV28 and TRBJ1-1; 7 positions agree with TRBD1. This CDR3 comprises 16 residues. J lost 0 bases, V lost 9 bases, and 13 bases had no gene match. Germline CDR1 reads MDHEN; CDR2 reads SYDVKM. CDR3 DNA sequence: TGTGCCAGTTATCTACACAGGGGTGCCGTGAACACTGAAGCTTTCTTT. It translates to CASYLHRGAVNTEAFF.